This entry describes one T cell receptor (beta chain). Random hexamers were used to reverse transcribe the RNA input (0.5 to 1 ug). Coverage of TCR beta CDR3 amplification by immunoSEQ multiplex PCR extended to 54 Vbeta and 13 Jbeta. TCRdb reanalysed the immunoSEQ multiplex PCR reads using MiXCR and keeps one entry per CDR3 protein. The table includes under 250,000 distinct CDR3 sequences, around 93% detected once. This entry comes from a study of CD8 T cells in Susac syndrome. TCR beta sequencing was performed on blood CD8+ and CD4+ T cells. TEMRA cells were enriched by FACS, while CD8+ and CD4+ T cells were obtained through a negative isolation that was performed magnetically. The sequencing input was CD4+ T cells from PBMCs. The source of this sequence is a human donor with multiple sclerosis.

Here the CDR3 reads CASSLEGLNQPQHF. The CDR3 bases are TGTGCCAGCAGCTTGGAGGGTCTCAATCAGCCCCAGCATTTT. The V gene is TRBV5-4, the J gene TRBJ1-5; D call uncertain. Germline V gene data show CDR1 as SGHNT and CDR2 as YYREEE (reference sequence). The CDR3 is 14 residues long. Trimming took off 0 bases at V and 3 bases at J, with 7 bases between the two ends.